Listed below are T cell receptor beta chains from one sample, sequenced in a study of identical twins. TCRdb ran MiXCR on the 5' RACE reads and lists one entry per CDR3 protein. The sample holds some 790,000 distinct CDR3 sequences, around a sixth seen once. The sample also formed part of further work on T cells expressing NK-cell markers.

Specimen: PBMCs. All receptors come from a woman aged 18-30 years in good health. The CDR3 runs from the conserved cysteine through the conserved F or W.

cdr3_length | j_call | v_call | cdr3_aa
16 | TRBJ2-3 | TRBV13 | CASSPFSGAGTDTQYF
16 | TRBJ2-2 | TRBV5-1 | CASSQEGGYLAGELFF
15 | TRBJ2-7 | TRBV5-6 | CASSLAAWGGYEQYF
14 | TRBJ1-1 | TRBV20-1 | CSARRPTGVEKAFF
13 | TRBJ1-6 | TRBV7-2 | CASSLEPASPLHF
24 | TRBJ2-7 | TRBV27 | CASSFQFPLLGQGPSHKSSYEQYF
13 | TRBJ1-5 | TRBV6-6 | CASRRQGNQPQHF
15 | TRBJ2-1 | TRBV20-1 | CSGNPTGGFGNEQFF
15 | TRBJ2-3 | TRBV9 | CASSVLGGLTDTQYF
13 | TRBJ2-2 | TRBV6-6 | CASSRTITGELFF
15 | TRBJ2-1 | TRBV12-3/TRBV12-4 | CASRRTSGRYNEQFF
16 | TRBJ2-3 | TRBV7-9 | CASSFGREVIADTQYF
13 | TRBJ2-5 | TRBV5-1 | CASSLEAQGTQYF
15 | TRBJ2-1 | TRBV4-3 | CASSRNRGTYNEQFF
13 | TRBJ1-2 | TRBV20-1 | CSVPEGGWTGYTF
18 | TRBJ2-1 | TRBV5-1 | CASSLAASGAQGLDEQFF
14 | TRBJ2-7 | TRBV6-2/TRBV6-3 | CASSYRDSSYEQYF
16 | TRBJ2-3 | TRBV7-2 | CASSLGARRSPDTQYF
14 | TRBJ2-3 | TRBV20-1 | CSAPPRDSTDTQYF
15 | TRBJ2-1 | TRBV5-1 | CASSLAASWGNEQFF
14 | TRBJ2-7 | TRBV4-3 | CASSQETSTHEQYF
17 | TRBJ2-7 | TRBV4-1 | CASSQEEGLAGLYEQYF
15 | TRBJ2-2 | TRBV2 | CASSELASNTGELFF
14 | TRBJ2-5 | TRBV14 | CASSQGDNRETQYF
16 | TRBJ2-1 | TRBV20-1 | CSARDHRKSSYNEQFF
16 | TRBJ2-5 | TRBV7-2 | CASSFQSGTGGKTQYF
13 | TRBJ2-7 | TRBV9 | CASSVVGGTEQYF
13 | TRBJ2-7 | TRBV20-1 | CSAEASGGYEQYF